Following are 18 T cell receptor beta chains from one sample sequenced in a study of blood T cell repertoires in COVID-19. Profiled with immunoSEQ multiplex PCR; TCRdb holds only in-frame clones, not every one. The table includes around 150,000 clones, roughly 90% detected once. The sample consisted of peripheral blood. The receptors come from a human donor with COVID-19, enrolled during active disease. The donor label of this sample is uncertain.

This chain joins TRBV9 and TRBJ1-6, with D tentatively TRBD1 (6 bases). CDR3 length equals 17 residues. Germline CDR1 reads SGDLS; CDR2 reads YYNGEE. Between the trimmed V and J ends, which lost 0 bases and 7 bases, there was a span of 17 bases. This CDR3 is CASSVAPRGGRNSPLHF. CDR3 in DNA: TGTGCCAGCAGCGTAGCTCCCCGCGGGGGGCGGAATTCACCCCTCCACTTT.

The chain couples TRBV2 to TRBJ2-5; no clear D gene. The CDR3 has 12 amino acids. CDR1 is SNHLY, CDR2 FYNNEI, per germline. Trimming took 4 bases from V and 2 from J, leaving 5 bases between them. The CDR3 is CASSGRQETQYF. The CDR3 nucleotides read TGTGCCAGCAGTGGGCGGCAAGAGACCCAGTACTTC.

This clone is a singleton in its sample. The gene calls are TRBV12-5 and TRBJ2-7; D may be TRBD1 (6 bases). The CDR3 contains 12 residues. Germline V CDR1 and CDR2: LGHNT, FRNRAP. With 7 bases removed from V and 5 bases from J, the gap between germline ends came to 12 bases. CDR3 in DNA: TGTGCTAGTGAGGGGACACAGGACGAGCAGTACTTC. Protein sequence: CASEGTQDEQYF.

The chain carries TRBV13 and TRBJ2-5; D possibly corresponds to TRBD2 (5 bases). V was trimmed by 5 bases and J by 4 bases, leaving 14 bases between them. Germline CDR1 PRHDT, CDR2 FYEKMQ (reference sequence). The CDR3 extends over 14 amino acids. For the CDR3, the DNA is TGTGCCAGCAGCCACGGTACTGGAGGAGAGACCCAGTACTTC. This encodes CASSHGTGGETQYF.

This clone was seen a single time. The V call is TRBV5-1, the J call TRBJ2-5; D is unresolved. The CDR3 has 13 amino acids. The V gene's germline CDR1 is SGHRS and CDR2 YFSETQ. The V and J ends lost 0 bases and 2 bases respectively, with 5 bases between them. CDR3 protein: CASSLDTQETQYF. The CDR3 bases are TGCGCCAGCAGCTTGGACACACAAGAGACCCAGTACTTC.

J is TRBJ1-5 and V is TRBV11-3; D gene unclear. The germline V gene encodes CDR1 SGHNT and CDR2 YENEEA. CDR3 size: 14 residues. The ends were cut back, 3 bases at V and 2 bases at J, with 8 bases in the middle. The DNA of the CDR3 is TGTGCCAGCAGCTTGGGAGAGGGCAATCAGCCCCAGCATTTT. Residues: CASSLGEGNQPQHF.

The chain recombines TRBV10-3 with TRBJ1-2; TRBD1 matches at 12 bases. Germline V gene lookup returns CDR1 ENHRY and CDR2 SYGVKD. This CDR3 contains 16 residues. The V segment lost 0 bases and the J segment 7 bases; nucleotides outside the gene matches: 6. The CDR3, as DNA: TGTGCCATCAGTGAGTCTTCGGGACAGGGGGCTCCTGGCTACACCTTC. It translates to CAISESSGQGAPGYTF.

This chain joins TRBV19 and TRBJ2-7; TRBD1 matches 7 bases. The J segment lost 6 bases and the V segment lost 6 bases, leaving 14 bases of the junction unmatched. The CDR3 sequence is 15 residues long. Germline V CDR1 and CDR2: LNHDA, SQIVND (reference sequence). The CDR3 bases are TGTGCCAGTAGATCCACCGGGACAGAACCCAGCGAGCAGTACTTC. Amino acids: CASRSTGTEPSEQYF.

The chain combines TRBV5-4 with TRBJ2-1; TRBD2 is a possible D gene (5 bases). Trimming shortened V by 4 bases and J by 8 bases, and 13 bases separated the two germline ends. The length of the CDR3 is 13 residues. CDR1 is SGHNT and CDR2 is YYREEE in the germline V gene (reference sequence). The chain's CDR3 is CASSREIEDEQFF. The DNA of the CDR3 is TGTGCCAGCAGCCGGGAAATAGAGGATGAGCAGTTCTTC. Full variable domain (remainder filled in from reference TRBV5-4 and TRBJ2-1): ETGVTQSPTHLIKTRGQQVTLRCSSQSGHNTVSWYQQALGQGPQFIFQYYREEENGRGNFPPRFSGLQFPNYSSELNVNALELDDSALYLCASSREIEDEQFFGPGTRLTVL.

J is TRBJ2-7 and V is TRBV18; 9 bases fit TRBD1. V shed 2 bases and J 5 bases; nucleotides not matched to a gene: 7. This CDR3 is built from 15 residues. Germline V gene sequence: CDR1 KGHSH, CDR2 LQKENI. The CDR3 DNA follows: TGTGCCAGCTCACCAACCGGGACAGGGCAGAACGAGCAGTACTTC. Its translation: CASSPTGTGQNEQYF. Variable domain in full (rest from reference TRBV18 and TRBJ2-7): NAGVMQNPRHLVRRRGQEARLRCSPMKGHSHVYWYRQLPEEGLKFMVYLQKENIIDESGMPKERFSAEFPKEGPSILRIQQVVRGDSAAYFCASSPTGTGQNEQYFGPGTRLTVT.

This chain links TRBV10-2 with TRBJ1-1, with TRBD1 matching over 7 bases. The V and J ends lost 6 bases and 3 bases, in that order; junction bases with no gene match: 7. CDR3 size: 14 residues. Germline loops: CDR1 WSHSY, CDR2 SAAADI. This CDR3 reads CASSPSGGYTEAFF. The CDR3 DNA follows: TGCGCCAGCAGCCCCTCAGGGGGTTACACTGAAGCTTTCTTT.

This clone appeared once. The chain combines TRBV5-1 with TRBJ2-1; 7 bases are a match to TRBD1. After removal of 0 bases from V and 2 bases from J, the junction contained 2 bases not matched to a gene. This CDR3 has 15 residues. CDR1 and CDR2 from the germline V gene are SGHRS and YFSETQ. The chain's CDR3 is CASSLDQGAYNEQFF. The CDR3, as DNA: TGCGCCAGCAGCTTGGACCAGGGGGCCTACAATGAGCAGTTCTTC.

This clone was seen once. V usage is TRBV6-5 and J usage is TRBJ2-7, with D unclear. Germline V gene lookup returns CDR1 MNHEY and CDR2 SVGAGI. The V gene lost 5 bases and the J gene lost 2 bases, with 10 bases spanning the gap. This CDR3 has 13 amino acids. DNA of the CDR3: TGTGCCAGCAGTCCCTTCTATACCTACGAGCAGTACTTC. The encoded protein is CASSPFYTYEQYF.

The chain recombines TRBV5-6 with TRBJ1-2, with no clear D. Germline CDR1 reads SGHDT; CDR2 reads YYEEEE. V gave up 1 base and J gave up 7 bases, with 17 bases separating them. The CDR3 consists of 15 residues. The DNA for the CDR3 is TGTGCCAGCAGCTTGCAGCAGCGTTTTGCCCCTGGCTACACCTTC. It specifies CASSLQQRFAPGYTF.

This clone has only one observation. V is TRBV27 and J is TRBJ1-5, with 7 bases lining up with TRBD1. Germline V lookup: CDR1 MNHEY, CDR2 SMNVEV (reference sequence). Unmatched junction bases numbered 9, after V lost 0 bases and J lost 7 bases. The CDR3 runs to 16 residues. CDR3 protein: CASSLSGTVGNQPQHF. The CDR3 region has the DNA TGTGCCAGCAGTTTATCGGGGACAGTAGGAAACCAGCCCCAGCATTTT.

The rearrangement uses TRBV12-3 or TRBV12-4 and TRBJ1-1, with D hard to call. The CDR3 runs 12 residues. V was pared by 1 base and J by 4 bases, with 4 bases between. The CDR3 coding sequence is TGTGCCAGCAGTTTAGACGGCACTGAAGCTTTCTTT. As protein: CASSLDGTEAFF.

This clone was detected once. The CDR3: CASSLTGRVNEKLFF. The CDR3, as DNA: TGTGCCAGCAGCTTAACAGGGAGAGTTAATGAAAAACTGTTTTTT. This chain links TRBV7-9 with TRBJ1-4; D is possibly TRBD1 (6 bases). The germline gives CDR1 SEHNR, CDR2 FQNEAQ (reference sequence). The CDR3 length is 15 residues. Deletions cut 2 bases from V and 4 bases from J, with 11 bases between.

V gene TRBV5-1 combines with J gene TRBJ2-5; D possibly corresponds to TRBD1 (6 bases). There are 16 residues in the CDR3. V was trimmed by 0 bases and J by 5 bases, leaving 17 bases between them. CDR1 and CDR2 from the germline V gene are SGHRS and YFSETQ. The CDR3 DNA reads as TGCGCCAGCAGCTTGGCAGACAGGATCTTCGGGGAGACCCAGTACTTC. This encodes CASSLADRIFGETQYF.